The 6 T cell receptor beta chains below come from one sample, sequenced in a study of T-cell memory formation after mild COVID-19. A single record per CDR3 protein comes from TCRdb applying MiXCR to the 5' RACE reads. The table includes about 170,000 distinct CDR3 sequences, roughly 13% detected once. Sequenced: PBMCs or a T cell subset sorted from them (not recorded which). The receptors were gathered from a man aged 18 to 29 who had mild COVID-19 (a few samples of this study predate the infection). Cell type and time point are not known.

A few counts support this clonotype. The chain couples TRBV20-1 to TRBJ1-1; a possible D gene is TRBD1 (6 bases). The CDR3 totals 15 residues. V lost 3 bases, J lost 7 bases, and 21 bases lay in between. The germline gives CDR1 DFQATT, CDR2 SNEGSKA (reference sequence). CDR3 bases: TGCAGTGCTAGGGCTACAGGGACTCTCCTTTATGAAGCTTTCTTT. As protein: CSARATGTLLYEAFF.

The V call is TRBV20-1, the J call TRBJ1-6; weak D call: TRBD1 (5 bases). CDR3 size: 16 residues. V was pared by 0 bases and J by 3 bases, with 12 bases between. CDR1 DFQATT and CDR2 SNEGSKA come from the germline V gene (reference sequence). CDR3 DNA: TGCAGTGCTAGAGATATCATCAGGGACTATAATTCACCCCTCCACTTT. Translated, it gives CSARDIIRDYNSPLHF.

V usage is TRBV12-3 or TRBV12-4 and J usage is TRBJ1-1; TRBD1 matches at 8 bases. The CDR3 is 12 residues long. Germline trimming cut 6 bases from V and 7 bases from J; bases unmatched to any gene: 4. CDR3 protein: CASRQGTGEAFF. The CDR3 bases are TGTGCCAGCAGACAAGGGACAGGTGAAGCTTTCTTT.

In this sample, this clonotype turned up many times. The chain's CDR3 is CASSSSYSVSKYF. CDR3 DNA: TGTGCCAGCAGCTCGTCCTATTCCGTAAGCAAGTACTTC. V and J are TRBV7-2 and TRBJ2-7, with D uncertain. The CDR3 runs 13 residues. The germline V and J ends were trimmed by 4 bases and 11 bases, with 18 bases remaining between them. Germline CDR1 is SGHTA and CDR2 is FQGNSA.

This clonotype turned up a few times. This chain connects TRBV20-1 to TRBJ2-3; a weak D match, TRBD2 (6 bases). The V and J ends lost 4 bases and 2 bases respectively, with 16 bases between them. CDR1 is DFQATT, CDR2 SNEGSKA, per germline (reference sequence). The CDR3 sequence is 15 residues long. CDR3: CSATILAGNTDTQYF. The DNA of the CDR3 is TGCAGTGCTACCATTCTGGCGGGGAACACAGATACGCAGTATTTT.

This chain uses TRBV29-1 with TRBJ2-3; D possibly corresponds to TRBD2 (6 bases). V lost 1 base and J lost 7, with 12 bases in between. CDR3 length: 13 amino acids. The germline V gene encodes CDR1 SQVTM and CDR2 ANQGSEA. DNA of the CDR3: TGCAGCGTTGAAGTATGGGGGGTATATACGCAGTATTTT. Amino acid sequence: CSVEVWGVYTQYF.